One sample yielded the 11 T cell receptor beta chains listed below, sequenced in a study of spatial heterogeneity in lung cancer. TCRdb ran MiXCR on the 5' RACE reads and lists one entry per CDR3 protein. This sample has approximately 3,100 distinct CDR3 sequences, with roughly 5% found just once. Time point meaning: sample taken at primary tumor resection. This material consisted of normal lung tissue next to the tumor, taken at surgery. The receptor source for this set is a male donor with early-stage non-small cell lung cancer.

By its share, this clonotype is medium-sized. CDR3 in amino acids: CASSRAFGANEKLFF. In nucleotides, the CDR3 is TGCGCCAGCAGCCGAGCCTTCGGAGCTAATGAAAAACTGTTTTTT. The V and J genes are TRBV5-1 and TRBJ1-4, with no clear D. The CDR3 length is 15 residues. V was clipped by 4 bases and J by 3 bases, with 13 bases between them. The germline V gene encodes CDR1 SGHRS and CDR2 YFSETQ. Variable domain in full (rest from reference TRBV5-1 and TRBJ1-4): KAGVTQTPRYLIKTRGQQVTLSCSPISGHRSVSWYQQTPGQGLQFLFEYFSETQRNKGNFPGRFSGRQFSNSRSEMNVSTLELGDSALYLCASSRAFGANEKLFFGSGTQLSVL.

Judged by abundance, this clonotype is large. The rearrangement links TRBV12-3 or TRBV12-4 to TRBJ2-3; 7 positions agree with TRBD1. Trimming at V came to 5 bases and at J to 5 bases, leaving 10 bases not matched to a gene. The CDR3 spans 15 residues. The CDR3 loop reads CASSPIRQGGDTQYF. DNA of the CDR3: TGTGCCAGCAGTCCCATTCGACAGGGTGGAGATACGCAGTATTTT.

By sample share, this clonotype is large. The J gene is TRBJ2-7, the V gene TRBV20-1; D perhaps matches TRBD2 (6 bases). V was cut by 2 bases and J by 6 bases, with 17 bases left in between. The germline V gene encodes CDR1 DFQATT and CDR2 SNEGSKA (reference sequence). This CDR3 region has 14 residues. CDR3 sequence reads: CSARPPEGSREQYF. The CDR3 DNA is TGCAGTGCTAGACCCCCGGAGGGGAGTCGCGAGCAGTACTTC.

This clonotype counts as medium-sized. The chain couples TRBV27 to TRBJ2-7; D unclear. CDR1 is MNHEY, CDR2 SMNVEV, per germline (reference sequence). The CDR3 consists of 15 residues. The V gene lost 0 bases and the J gene lost 2 bases, with 11 bases spanning the gap. The CDR3 is CASSLSGPRAYEQYF. The CDR3 DNA sequence: TGTGCCAGCAGTTTATCGGGTCCCAGAGCCTACGAGCAGTACTTC.

This clonotype is deemed medium-sized (0.01 to 0.1%). The chain uses TRBV3-1 and TRBJ2-7, with D perhaps matching TRBD1 (6 bases). V gave up 4 bases and J gave up 1 base, with 8 bases separating them. CDR1 and CDR2 (germline): LGHDT, YNNKEL (reference sequence). The CDR3 extends over 13 amino acids. DNA of the CDR3: TGTGCCAGCAGCCTCAGGGGTTCCTACGAGCAGTACTTC. This translates into CASSLRGSYEQYF.

The chain couples TRBV11-2 to TRBJ1-3, with D possibly being TRBD1 (6 bases). This CDR3 has 17 residues. V lost 5 bases and J 4 bases, leaving 21 bases between the germline ends. Per the germline V gene, CDR1 is SGHAT and CDR2 is FQNNGV. The CDR3 coding sequence is TGTGCCAGCAGCCCCCCCCCTGTGGGGGCTCTCGGAAACACCATATATTTT. Amino acids: CASSPPPVGALGNTIYF. The entire variable domain, with the rest obtained from reference TRBV11-2 and TRBJ1-3, is as follows: EAGVAQSPRYKIIEKRQSVAFWCNPISGHATLYWYQQILGQGPKLLIQFQNNGVVDDSQLPKDRFSAERLKGVDSTLKIQPAKLEDSAVYLCASSPPPVGALGNTIYFGEGSWLTVV.

By sample share, this clonotype is medium-sized. This chain links TRBV5-1 with TRBJ2-1; D may be TRBD2 (6 bases). V was shortened by 0 bases and J by 7 bases, with 14 bases between the two germline ends. CDR3 size: 15 residues. CDR1 and CDR2 (germline): SGHRS, YFSETQ. The CDR3 region is CASSLERAGDNEQFF. The CDR3 nucleotides read TGCGCCAGCAGCTTGGAGCGGGCGGGTGATAATGAGCAGTTCTTC. The full variable domain, completed using reference TRBV5-1 and TRBJ2-1, is KAGVTQTPRYLIKTRGQQVTLSCSPISGHRSVSWYQQTPGQGLQFLFEYFSETQRNKGNFPGRFSGRQFSNSRSEMNVSTLELGDSALYLCASSLERAGDNEQFFGPGTRLTVL.

This clonotype was seen at least ten times. V and J are TRBV20-1 and TRBJ2-3; the match to TRBD2 covers 8 bases. Germline V gives CDR1 DFQATT, CDR2 SNEGSKA (reference sequence). V dropped 5 bases and J dropped 8; count of bases not matched to a gene: 12. The length of the CDR3 is 14 residues. DNA of the CDR3: TGCAGTGCTCCGCCGGGACTAGTTGGGGGTACGCAGTATTTT. This sequence encodes CSAPPGLVGGTQYF.

By share, this clonotype ranks as large. J is TRBJ2-3 and V is TRBV20-1, with 10 nucleotides matching TRBD2. The CDR3 sequence is 13 residues long. Germline CDR1 and CDR2: DFQATT and SNEGSKA (reference sequence). After removal of 4 bases from V and 4 bases from J, the junction contained 2 bases not matched to a gene. The CDR3 protein is CSATSGGPDTQYF. The DNA of the CDR3 is TGCAGTGCTACTAGCGGGGGTCCAGATACGCAGTATTTT.

Many counts were recorded for this clonotype. The rearrangement uses TRBV27 and TRBJ2-1; the match to TRBD2 covers 9 bases. Germline assignment: CDR1 MNHEY and CDR2 SMNVEV (reference sequence). CDR3 length: 16 amino acids. V lost 2 bases to trimming and J lost 6 bases; unmatched junction nucleotides: 8. The CDR3 spells CASSLIAGVGANEQFF. The CDR3 DNA follows: TGTGCCAGCAGTTTAATAGCGGGAGTTGGGGCCAATGAGCAGTTCTTC.

By share of the sample, this clonotype is medium-sized. The V call is TRBV19, the J call TRBJ2-7; 11 positions match TRBD2. This CDR3 region has 19 residues. V shed 5 bases, J shed 0 bases, and the junction held 15 bases outside the gene matches. From germline, CDR1 is LNHDA and CDR2 SQIVND (reference sequence). The CDR3 DNA is TGTGCCAGTAGTGCCGCCGCCCGACTAGCGGGGACCCTCTCCTACGAGCAGTACTTC. This encodes CASSAAARLAGTLSYEQYF.